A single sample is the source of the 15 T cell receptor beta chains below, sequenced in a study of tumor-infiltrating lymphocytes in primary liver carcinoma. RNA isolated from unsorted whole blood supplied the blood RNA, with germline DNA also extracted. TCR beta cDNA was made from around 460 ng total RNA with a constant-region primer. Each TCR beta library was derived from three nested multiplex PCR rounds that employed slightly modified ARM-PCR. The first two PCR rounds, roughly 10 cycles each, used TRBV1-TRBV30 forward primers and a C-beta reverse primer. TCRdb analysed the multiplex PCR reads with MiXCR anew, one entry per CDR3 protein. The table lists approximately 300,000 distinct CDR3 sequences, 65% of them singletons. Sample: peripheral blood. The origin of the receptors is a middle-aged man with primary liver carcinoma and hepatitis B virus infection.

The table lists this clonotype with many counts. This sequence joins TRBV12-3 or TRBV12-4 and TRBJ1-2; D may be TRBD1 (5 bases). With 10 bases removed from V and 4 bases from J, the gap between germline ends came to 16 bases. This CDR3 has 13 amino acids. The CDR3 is CATPGGGRYGYTF. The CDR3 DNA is TGTGCCACCCCGGGCGGGGGTCGCTATGGCTACACCTTC.

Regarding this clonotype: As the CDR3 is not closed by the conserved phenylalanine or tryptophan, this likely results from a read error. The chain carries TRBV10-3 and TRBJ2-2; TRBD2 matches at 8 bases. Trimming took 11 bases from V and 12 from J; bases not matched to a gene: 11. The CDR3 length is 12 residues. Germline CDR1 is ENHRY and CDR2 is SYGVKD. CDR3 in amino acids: CAAGGAEGKLFY. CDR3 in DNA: TGTGCCGCGGGAGGAGCCGAGGGGAAGCTGTTTTAT.

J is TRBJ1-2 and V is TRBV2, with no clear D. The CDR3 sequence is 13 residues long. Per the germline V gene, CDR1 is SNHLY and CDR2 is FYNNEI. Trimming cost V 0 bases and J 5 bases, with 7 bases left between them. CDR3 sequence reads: CASSEAKAYGYTF. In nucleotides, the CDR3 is TGTGCCAGCAGTGAAGCAAAAGCTTATGGCTACACCTTC.

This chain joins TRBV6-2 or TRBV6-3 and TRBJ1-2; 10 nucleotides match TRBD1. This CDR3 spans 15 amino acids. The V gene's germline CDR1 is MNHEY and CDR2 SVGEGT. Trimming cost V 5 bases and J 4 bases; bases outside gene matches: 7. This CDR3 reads CASSPRDRGPYGYTF. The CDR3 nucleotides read TGTGCCAGCAGTCCCCGGGACAGGGGCCCCTATGGCTACACCTTC.

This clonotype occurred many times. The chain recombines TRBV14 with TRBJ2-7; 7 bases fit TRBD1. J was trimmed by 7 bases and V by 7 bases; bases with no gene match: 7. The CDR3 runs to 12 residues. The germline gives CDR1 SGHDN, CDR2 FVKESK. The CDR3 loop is CASTQGQREQYF. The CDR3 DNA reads TGTGCCAGCACCCAGGGACAGCGGGAGCAGTACTTC.

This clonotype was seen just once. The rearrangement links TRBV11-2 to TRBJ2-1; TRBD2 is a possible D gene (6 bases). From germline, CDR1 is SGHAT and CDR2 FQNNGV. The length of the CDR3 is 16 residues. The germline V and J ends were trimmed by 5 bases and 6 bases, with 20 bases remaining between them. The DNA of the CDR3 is TGTGCCAGCAGCCCGAATGGGGCTAGCGCGAGCAATGAGCAGTTCTTC. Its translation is CASSPNGASASNEQFF.

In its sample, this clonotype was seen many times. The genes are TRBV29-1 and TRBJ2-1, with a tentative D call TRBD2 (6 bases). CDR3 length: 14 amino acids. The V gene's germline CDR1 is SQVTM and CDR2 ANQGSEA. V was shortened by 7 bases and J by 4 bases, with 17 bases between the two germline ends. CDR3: CSAVRDLGYNEQFF. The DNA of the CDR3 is TGCAGCGCCGTCCGGGACTTGGGATACAATGAGCAGTTCTTC.

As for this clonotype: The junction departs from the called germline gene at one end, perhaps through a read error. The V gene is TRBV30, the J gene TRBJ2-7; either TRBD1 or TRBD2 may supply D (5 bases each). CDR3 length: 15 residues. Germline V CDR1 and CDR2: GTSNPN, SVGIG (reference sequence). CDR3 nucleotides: TGTACCTGGAGTAAGCCCCGGCAGGGAGTCTACGAGCAGTACTTC. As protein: CTWSKPRQGVYEQYF. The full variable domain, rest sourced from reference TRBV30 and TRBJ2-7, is SQTIHQWPATLVQPVGSPLSLECTVEGTSNPNLYWYRQAAGRGLQLLFYSVGIGQISSEVPQNLSASRPQDRQFILSSKKLLLSDSGFYLCTWSKPRQGVYEQYFGPGTRLTVT.

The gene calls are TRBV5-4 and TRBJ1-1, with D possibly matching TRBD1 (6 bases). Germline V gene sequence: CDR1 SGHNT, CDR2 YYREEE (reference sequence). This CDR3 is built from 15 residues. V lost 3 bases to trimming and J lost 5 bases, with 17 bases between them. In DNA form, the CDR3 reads TGTGCCAGCAGCTCCCGAAGAGGGGGAAGAACTGAAGCTTTCTTT. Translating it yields CASSSRRGGRTEAFF. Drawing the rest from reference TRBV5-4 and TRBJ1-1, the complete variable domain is ETGVTQSPTHLIKTRGQQVTLRCSSQSGHNTVSWYQQALGQGPQFIFQYYREEENGRGNFPPRFSGLQFPNYSSELNVNALELDDSALYLCASSSRRGGRTEAFFGQGTRLTVV.

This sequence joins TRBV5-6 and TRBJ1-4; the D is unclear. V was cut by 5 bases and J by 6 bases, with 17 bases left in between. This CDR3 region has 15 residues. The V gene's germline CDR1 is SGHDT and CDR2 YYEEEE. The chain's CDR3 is CASSLMAGYDEKLFF. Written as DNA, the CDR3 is TGTGCCAGCAGTTTGATGGCAGGCTACGATGAAAAACTGTTTTTT.

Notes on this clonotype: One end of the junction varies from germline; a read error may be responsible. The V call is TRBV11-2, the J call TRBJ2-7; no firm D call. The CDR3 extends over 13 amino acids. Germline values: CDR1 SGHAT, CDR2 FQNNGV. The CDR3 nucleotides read TGTGCCAGCAGCTTAGCCGAGACGACCGAGAAGTACTTC. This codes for CASSLAETTEKYF. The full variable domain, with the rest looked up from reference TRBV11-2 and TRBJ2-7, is EAGVAQSPRYKIIEKRQSVAFWCNPISGHATLYWYQQILGQGPKLLIQFQNNGVVDDSQLPKDRFSAERLKGVDSTLKIQPAKLEDSAVYLCASSLAETTEKYFGPGTRLTVT.

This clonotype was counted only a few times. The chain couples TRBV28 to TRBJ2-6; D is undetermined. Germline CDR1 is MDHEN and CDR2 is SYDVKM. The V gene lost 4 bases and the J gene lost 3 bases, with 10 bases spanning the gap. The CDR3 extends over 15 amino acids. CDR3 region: CASSSSVLGANVLTF. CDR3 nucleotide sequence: TGTGCCAGCAGTTCCTCGGTCCTTGGGGCCAACGTCCTGACTTTC.

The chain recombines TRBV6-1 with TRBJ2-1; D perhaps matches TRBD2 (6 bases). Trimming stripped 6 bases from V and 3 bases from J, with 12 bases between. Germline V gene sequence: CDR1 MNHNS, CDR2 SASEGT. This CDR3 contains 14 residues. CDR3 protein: CASSAGSYYNEQFF. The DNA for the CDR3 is TGTGCCAGCAGCGCCGGGAGCTACTACAATGAGCAGTTCTTC.

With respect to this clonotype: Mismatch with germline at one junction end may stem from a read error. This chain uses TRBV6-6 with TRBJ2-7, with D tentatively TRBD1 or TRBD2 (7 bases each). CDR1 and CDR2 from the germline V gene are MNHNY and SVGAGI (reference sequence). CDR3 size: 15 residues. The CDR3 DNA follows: TGTGCCAGCAGACAAACAGCGGGACAGCTGTACGAGCATTACTTC. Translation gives CASRQTAGQLYEHYF.

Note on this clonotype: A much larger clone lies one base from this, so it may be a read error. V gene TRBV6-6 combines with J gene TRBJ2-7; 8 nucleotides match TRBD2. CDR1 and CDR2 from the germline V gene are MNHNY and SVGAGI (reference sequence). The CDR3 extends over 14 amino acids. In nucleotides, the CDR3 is TGTGTCAGCAGTCAAACAGCGGGGGCCTACGAGCAGTACTTC. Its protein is CVSSQTAGAYEQYF.